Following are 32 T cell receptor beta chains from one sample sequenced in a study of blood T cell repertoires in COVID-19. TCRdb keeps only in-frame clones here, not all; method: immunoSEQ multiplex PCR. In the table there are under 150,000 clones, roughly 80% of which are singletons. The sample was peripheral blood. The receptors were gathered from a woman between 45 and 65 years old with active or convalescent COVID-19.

The CDR3, as DNA: TGTGCCACCAGCAGAGACAGGGGAAACATTCAGTACTTC. This gives the protein CATSRDRGNIQYF. The chain links TRBV15 to TRBJ2-4; tentative D call: TRBD1 (6 bases). The CDR3 totals 13 residues. Per the germline V gene, CDR1 is LNHNV and CDR2 is YYDKDF (reference sequence). The ends were cut back, 0 bases at V and 6 bases at J, with 6 bases in the middle. The whole variable domain, remainder taken from reference TRBV15 and TRBJ2-4, is DAMVIQNPRYQVTQFGKPVTLSCSQTLNHNVMYWYQQKSSQAPKLLFHYYDKDFNNEADTPDNFQSRRPNTSFCFLDIRSPGLGDTAMYLCATSRDRGNIQYFGAGTRLSVL.

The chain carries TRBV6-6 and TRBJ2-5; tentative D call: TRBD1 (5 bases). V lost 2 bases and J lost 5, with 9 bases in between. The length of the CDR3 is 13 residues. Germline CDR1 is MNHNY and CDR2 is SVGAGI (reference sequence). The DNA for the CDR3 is TGTGCCAGCAGTTACGGGGCTCGGGAGACCCAGTACTTC. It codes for CASSYGARETQYF.

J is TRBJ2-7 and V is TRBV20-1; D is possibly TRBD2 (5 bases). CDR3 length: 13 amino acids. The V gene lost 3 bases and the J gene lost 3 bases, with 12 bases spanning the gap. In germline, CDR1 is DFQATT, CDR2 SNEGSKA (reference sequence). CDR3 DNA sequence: TGCAGTGCTAGTCGCGCGGGCTTCTACGAGCAGTACTTC. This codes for CSASRAGFYEQYF.

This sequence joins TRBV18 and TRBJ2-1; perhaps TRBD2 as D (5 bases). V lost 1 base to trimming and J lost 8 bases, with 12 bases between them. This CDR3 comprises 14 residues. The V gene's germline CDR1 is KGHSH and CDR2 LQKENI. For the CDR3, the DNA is TGTGCCAGCTCACCACAGGGCGGGTTCGATGAGCAGTTCTTC. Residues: CASSPQGGFDEQFF.

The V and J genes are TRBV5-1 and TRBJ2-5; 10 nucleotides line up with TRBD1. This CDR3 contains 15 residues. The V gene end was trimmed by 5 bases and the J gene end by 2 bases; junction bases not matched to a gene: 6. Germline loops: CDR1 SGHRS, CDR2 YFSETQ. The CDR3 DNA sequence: TGCGCCAGCAGAGCCGGACAGGGGGGGCAAGAGACCCAGTACTTC. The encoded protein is CASRAGQGGQETQYF.

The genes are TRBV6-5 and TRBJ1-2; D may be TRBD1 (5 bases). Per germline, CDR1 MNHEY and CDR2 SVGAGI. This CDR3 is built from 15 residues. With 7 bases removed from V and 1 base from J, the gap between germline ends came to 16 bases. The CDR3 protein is CASTPQGGVNYGYTF. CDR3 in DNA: TGTGCCAGCACCCCCCAGGGAGGCGTTAACTATGGCTACACCTTC.

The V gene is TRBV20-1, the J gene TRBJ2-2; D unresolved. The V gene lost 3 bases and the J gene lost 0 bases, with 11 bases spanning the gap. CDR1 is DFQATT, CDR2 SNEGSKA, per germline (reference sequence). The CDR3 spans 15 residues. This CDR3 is CSASPEHANTGELFF. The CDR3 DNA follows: TGCAGTGCTAGTCCGGAGCACGCGAACACCGGGGAGCTGTTTTTT.

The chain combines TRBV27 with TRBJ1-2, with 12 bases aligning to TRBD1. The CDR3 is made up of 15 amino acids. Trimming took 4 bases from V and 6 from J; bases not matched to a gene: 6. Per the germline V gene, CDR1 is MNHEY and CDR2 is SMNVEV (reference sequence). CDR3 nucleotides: TGTGCCAGCAGTTGGGACAGGGGGCGCGGGGATGGCTACACCTTC. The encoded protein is CASSWDRGRGDGYTF.

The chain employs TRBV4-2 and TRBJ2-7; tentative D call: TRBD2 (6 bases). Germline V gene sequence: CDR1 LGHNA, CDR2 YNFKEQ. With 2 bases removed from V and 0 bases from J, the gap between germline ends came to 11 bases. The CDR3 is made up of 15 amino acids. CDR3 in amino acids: CASSQTTGLSYEQYF. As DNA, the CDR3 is TGTGCCAGCAGCCAAACCACGGGACTCTCCTACGAGCAGTACTTC.

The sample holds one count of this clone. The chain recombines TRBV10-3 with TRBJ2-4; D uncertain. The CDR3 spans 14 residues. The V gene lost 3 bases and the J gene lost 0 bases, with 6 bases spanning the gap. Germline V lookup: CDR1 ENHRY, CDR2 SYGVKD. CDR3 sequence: CAISESLAKNIQYF. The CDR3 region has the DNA TGTGCCATCAGTGAAAGCTTAGCCAAAAACATTCAGTACTTC.

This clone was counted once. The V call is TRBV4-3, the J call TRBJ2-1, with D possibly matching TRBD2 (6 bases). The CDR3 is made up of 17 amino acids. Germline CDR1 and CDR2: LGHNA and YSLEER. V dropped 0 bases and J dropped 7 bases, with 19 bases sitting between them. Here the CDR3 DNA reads TGCGCCAGCAGCCAAGATCTTACCGGGAGATTTGAGAATGAGCAGTTCTTC. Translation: CASSQDLTGRFENEQFF.

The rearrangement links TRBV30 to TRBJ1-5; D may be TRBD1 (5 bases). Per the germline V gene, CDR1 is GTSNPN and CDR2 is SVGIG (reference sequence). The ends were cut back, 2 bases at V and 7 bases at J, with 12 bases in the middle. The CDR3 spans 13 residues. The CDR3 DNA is TGTGCCTGGAGTAGGGGTCTGGACCAGCCCCAGCATTTT. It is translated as CAWSRGLDQPQHF.

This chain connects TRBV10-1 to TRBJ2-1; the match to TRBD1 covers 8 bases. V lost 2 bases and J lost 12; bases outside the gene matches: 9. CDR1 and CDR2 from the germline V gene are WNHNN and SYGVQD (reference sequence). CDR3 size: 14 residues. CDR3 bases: TGCGCCAGCAGTGAGCCACTAATCGGGACAGGGCAGTTCTTC. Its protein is CASSEPLIGTGQFF.

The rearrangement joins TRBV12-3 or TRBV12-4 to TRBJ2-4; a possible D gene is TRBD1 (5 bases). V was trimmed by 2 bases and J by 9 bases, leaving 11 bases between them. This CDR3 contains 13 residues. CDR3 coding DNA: TGTGCCAGCAGTTTATTGCAGGGAACCATTCAGTACTTC. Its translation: CASSLLQGTIQYF.

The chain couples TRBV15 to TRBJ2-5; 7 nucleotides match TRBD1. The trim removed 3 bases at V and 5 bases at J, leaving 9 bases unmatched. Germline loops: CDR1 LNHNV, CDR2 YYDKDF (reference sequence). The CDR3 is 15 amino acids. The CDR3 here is CATSSGTEAWETQYF. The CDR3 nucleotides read TGTGCCACCAGCAGTGGGACAGAGGCTTGGGAGACCCAGTACTTC.

DNA for the CDR3: TGTGCCAGCAGCTTGGACAGGGTGTCGCTCCGGGGGGAAAAACTGTTTTTT. The encoded protein is CASSLDRVSLRGEKLFF. The V and J genes are TRBV28 and TRBJ1-4; 8 nucleotides match TRBD1. Germline V lookup: CDR1 MDHEN, CDR2 SYDVKM. The junction had 17 bases not matched to a gene; V was cut back by 6 bases and J by 8 bases. The CDR3 consists of 17 residues.

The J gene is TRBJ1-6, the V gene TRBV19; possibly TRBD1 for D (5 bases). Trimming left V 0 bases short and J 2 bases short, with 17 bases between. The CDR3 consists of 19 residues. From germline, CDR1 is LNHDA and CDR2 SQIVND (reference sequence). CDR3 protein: CASSIDSAGTGTYNSPLHF. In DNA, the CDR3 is TGTGCCAGTAGTATAGATTCGGCGGGGACGGGGACCTATAATTCACCCCTCCACTTT.

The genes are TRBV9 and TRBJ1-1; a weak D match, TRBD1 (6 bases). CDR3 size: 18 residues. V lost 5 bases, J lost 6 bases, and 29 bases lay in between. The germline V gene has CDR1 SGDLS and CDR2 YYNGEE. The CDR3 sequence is CASRERVTGGRSFAEAFF. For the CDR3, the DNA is TGTGCCAGCAGGGAGAGGGTGACAGGAGGTCGATCGTTCGCTGAAGCTTTCTTT.

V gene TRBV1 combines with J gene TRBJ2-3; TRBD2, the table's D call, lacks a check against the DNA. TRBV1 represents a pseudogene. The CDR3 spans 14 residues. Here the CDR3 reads CTSSKAYSGGTQYF. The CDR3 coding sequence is TGCACCAGCAGCAAGGCATACAGCGGGGGTACGCAGTATTTT.

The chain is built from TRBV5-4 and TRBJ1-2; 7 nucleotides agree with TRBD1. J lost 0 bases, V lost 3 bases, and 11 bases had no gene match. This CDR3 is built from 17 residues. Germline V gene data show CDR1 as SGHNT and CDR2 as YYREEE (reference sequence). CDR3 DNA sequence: TGTGCCAGCAGCTGGGGCGTGGTCCAGGGGGCTAACTATGGCTACACCTTC. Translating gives CASSWGVVQGANYGYTF.

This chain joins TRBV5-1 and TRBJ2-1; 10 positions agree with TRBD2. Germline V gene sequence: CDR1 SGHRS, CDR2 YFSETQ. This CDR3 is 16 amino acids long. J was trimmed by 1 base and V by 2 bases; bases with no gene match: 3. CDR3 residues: CASSFLAGESYNEQFF. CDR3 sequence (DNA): TGCGCCAGCAGCTTTCTAGCGGGAGAGTCCTACAATGAGCAGTTCTTC.

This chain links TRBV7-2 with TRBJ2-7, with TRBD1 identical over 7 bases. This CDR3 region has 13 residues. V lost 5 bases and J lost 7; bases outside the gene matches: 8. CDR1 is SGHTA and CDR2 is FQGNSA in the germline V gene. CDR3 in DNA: TGTGCCAGCAGCCTTGACAGGGCTCAGGAGCAGTACTTC. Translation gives CASSLDRAQEQYF.

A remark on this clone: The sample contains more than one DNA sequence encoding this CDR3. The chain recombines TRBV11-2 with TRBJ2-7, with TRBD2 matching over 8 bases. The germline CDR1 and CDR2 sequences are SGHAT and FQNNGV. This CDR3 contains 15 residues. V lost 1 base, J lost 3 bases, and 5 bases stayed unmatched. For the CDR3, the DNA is TGTGCCAGCAGCTTAGGGGCCGGGACTAGCTACGAGCAGTACTTC. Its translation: CASSLGAGTSYEQYF. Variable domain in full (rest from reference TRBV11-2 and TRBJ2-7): EAGVAQSPRYKIIEKRQSVAFWCNPISGHATLYWYQQILGQGPKLLIQFQNNGVVDDSQLPKDRFSAERLKGVDSTLKIQPAKLEDSAVYLCASSLGAGTSYEQYFGPGTRLTVT.

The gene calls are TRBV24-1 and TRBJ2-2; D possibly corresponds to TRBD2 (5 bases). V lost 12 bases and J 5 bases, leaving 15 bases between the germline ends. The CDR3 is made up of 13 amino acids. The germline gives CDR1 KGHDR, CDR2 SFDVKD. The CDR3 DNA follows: TGTGCCCCGGCTTGGAGGAGGACCGGGGAGCTGTTTTTT. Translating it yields CAPAWRRTGELFF.

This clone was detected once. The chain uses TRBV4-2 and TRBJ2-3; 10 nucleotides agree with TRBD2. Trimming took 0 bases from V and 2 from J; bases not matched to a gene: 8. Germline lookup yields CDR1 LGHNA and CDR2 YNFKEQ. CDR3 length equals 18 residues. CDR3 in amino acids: CASSQDSSGGTHTDTQYF. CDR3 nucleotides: TGTGCCAGCAGCCAAGATAGTAGCGGGGGGACGCACACAGATACGCAGTATTTT.

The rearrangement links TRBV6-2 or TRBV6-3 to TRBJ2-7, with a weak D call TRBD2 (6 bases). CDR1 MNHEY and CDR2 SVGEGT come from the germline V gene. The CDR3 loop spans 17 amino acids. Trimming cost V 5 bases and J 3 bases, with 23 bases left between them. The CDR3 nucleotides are TGTGCCAGCAGTAAACTCCCAACTAGCCGGGGGAACTACGAGCAGTACTTC. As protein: CASSKLPTSRGNYEQYF.

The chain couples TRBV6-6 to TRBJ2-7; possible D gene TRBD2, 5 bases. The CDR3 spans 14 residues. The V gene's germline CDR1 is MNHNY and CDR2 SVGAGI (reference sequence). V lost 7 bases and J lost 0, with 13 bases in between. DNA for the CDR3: TGTGCCAGCAATCACGCCGGGGACTCCTACGAGCAGTACTTC. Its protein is CASNHAGDSYEQYF.

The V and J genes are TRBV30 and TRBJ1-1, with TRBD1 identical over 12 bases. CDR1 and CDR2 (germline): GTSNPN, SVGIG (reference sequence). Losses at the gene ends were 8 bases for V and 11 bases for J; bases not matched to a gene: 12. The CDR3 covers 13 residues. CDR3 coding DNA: TGTGCCGGCTCCGGGACAGGGGGCTCAGAGGCTTTCTTT. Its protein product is CAGSGTGGSEAFF.

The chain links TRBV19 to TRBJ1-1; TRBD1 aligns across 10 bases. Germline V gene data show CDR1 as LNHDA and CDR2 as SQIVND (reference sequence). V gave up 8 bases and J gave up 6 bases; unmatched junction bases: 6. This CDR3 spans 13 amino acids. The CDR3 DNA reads TGTGCCAGTTCCGACAGGGGGCTATCTGAAGCTTTCTTT. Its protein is CASSDRGLSEAFF. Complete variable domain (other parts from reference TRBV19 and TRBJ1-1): DGGITQSPKYLFRKEGQNVTLSCEQNLNHDAMYWYRQDPGQGLRLIYYSQIVNDFQKGDIAEGYSVSREKKESFPLTVTSAQKNPTAFYLCASSDRGLSEAFFGQGTRLTVV.

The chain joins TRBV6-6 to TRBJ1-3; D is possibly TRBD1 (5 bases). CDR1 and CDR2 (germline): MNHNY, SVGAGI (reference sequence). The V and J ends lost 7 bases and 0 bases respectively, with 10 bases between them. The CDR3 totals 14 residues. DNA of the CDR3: TGTGCCAGCAAGGATGACAGCTCTGGAAACACCATATATTTT. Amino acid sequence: CASKDDSSGNTIYF.

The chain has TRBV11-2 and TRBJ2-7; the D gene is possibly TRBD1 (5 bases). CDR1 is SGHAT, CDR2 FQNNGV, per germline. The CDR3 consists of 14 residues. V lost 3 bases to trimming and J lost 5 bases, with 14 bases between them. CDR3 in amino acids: CASSFVQGPDEQYF. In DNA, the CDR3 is TGTGCCAGCAGCTTCGTCCAGGGCCCTGACGAGCAGTACTTC. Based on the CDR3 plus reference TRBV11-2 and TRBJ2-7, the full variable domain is EAGVAQSPRYKIIEKRQSVAFWCNPISGHATLYWYQQILGQGPKLLIQFQNNGVVDDSQLPKDRFSAERLKGVDSTLKIQPAKLEDSAVYLCASSFVQGPDEQYFGPGTRLTVT.

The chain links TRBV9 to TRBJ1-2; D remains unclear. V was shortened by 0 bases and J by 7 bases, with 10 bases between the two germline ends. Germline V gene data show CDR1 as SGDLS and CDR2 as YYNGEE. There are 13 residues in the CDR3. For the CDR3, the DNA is TGTGCCAGCAGCGTAGATGGCGCGGGTGGCTACACCTTC. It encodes CASSVDGAGGYTF.